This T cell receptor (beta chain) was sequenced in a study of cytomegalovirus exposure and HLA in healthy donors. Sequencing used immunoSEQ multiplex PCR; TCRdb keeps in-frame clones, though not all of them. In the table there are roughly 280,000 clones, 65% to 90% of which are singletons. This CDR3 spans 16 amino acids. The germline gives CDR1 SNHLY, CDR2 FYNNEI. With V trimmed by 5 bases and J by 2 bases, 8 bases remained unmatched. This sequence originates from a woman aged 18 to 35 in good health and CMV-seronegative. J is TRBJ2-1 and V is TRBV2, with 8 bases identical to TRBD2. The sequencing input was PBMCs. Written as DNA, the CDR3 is TGTGCCAGCAGTCCATGGGGACTAGATCCCTACAATGAGCAGTTCTTC. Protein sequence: CASSPWGLDPYNEQFF.